The T cell receptor (beta chain) under discussion was sequenced for a study of beta chain features in type 1 diabetes listed by TCRdb under 2018. Context from the whole study: No differences in mean age, gender distribution, total cell number or subset yield were found between patients and healthy donors. Across all samples, roughly 110,000,000 sorted cells were examined, and cell number per subset correlated strongly with RNA yield. The study compared TCRB repertoires of sorted circulating CD4+ T cell subsets between recently diagnosed type 1 diabetes patients and matched healthy donors. Naive and central memory subsets were obtained from all 30 or so donors, but regulatory and stem cell-like memory subsets were isolated from only 8 patients and about eight healthy donors. Study-wide conclusions, independent of this receptor: In all four CD4+ subsets, TCRB CDR3 length was moderately but significantly shorter in type 1 diabetes patients. Shorter templates might be favored by PCR, yet because patient and control samples were amplified and corrected together, any such skew would affect both groups equally. Naive, central memory and regulatory TCRB repertoires appeared more similar among patients than among healthy donors. Because small numbers of individuals were included in the HLA sub-analyses, any influence of HLA type on TCRB rearrangement was left unresolved. Because cDNA rather than genomic DNA was sequenced, highly expressing activated cells could have been over-represented, although no difference in activation and CD3 levels was found between groups. Patients with type 1 diabetes made fewer insertions and deleted more nucleotides at VDJ recombination sites, implying thymic rearrangement abnormalities.

Each donor gave one peripheral blood draw, averaging roughly 0.11 L, which was collected into heparinised tubes. Naive, central memory, regulatory and stem cell-like memory CD4+ T cells were sorted on a BD FACSAria II using a panel including CD45RO, CCR7, CD25, CD127, CD95 and CD27. A purity above 95% was achieved for all sorted populations. Right away, PBMCs were isolated by Lymphoprep density gradient centrifugation and were stained directly, with no culture step. To minimize batch effects, samples were stained and sorted in pairs, one healthy donor with one patient per experiment. Notes on this clone: What antigen it recognizes has not been identified. Per-base quality was not reported, and no clone a single base away is much larger than it.

The entire amount of isolated RNA was reverse transcribed using the High Capacity cDNA Reverse Transcription Kit, so the sequenced TCRB transcripts were expressed ones. Deep immunoSEQ sequencing was performed on naive, central memory and regulatory T cell samples, with an average of roughly 3.6 million total reads per sample. After sorted cells were lysed in RLT buffer, RNA was extracted with DNase-treated RNeasy Micro or Mini kits, with the choice depending on cell number. To prevent cross-contamination, every cell subset was processed on its own, while patient and healthy donor samples were processed together. Using the immunoSEQ multiplex PCR, TCRB sequences were amplified from cDNA into 87-bp fragments spanning the CDR3 region. Sequencing of the amplicons was done on the Illumina HiSeq platform. The paper's processing steps were these. PCR bias was corrected computationally using synthetic template baselines, and reads within Hamming distance 2 were collapsed, with unmergeable singletons discarded. By aligning reads against IMGT, V, D and J genes, CDR3 length, and insertions or deletions at six rearrangement sites were assigned. Clonotype counts were normalized to sorted cell number within each subset before computing true diversity and Gini coefficients with the tcR R package. Repertoire sharing was quantified using the overlap coefficient calculated on TCRB nucleotide sequences. The source is immuneACCESS, and TCRdb retained only in-frame sequences with V and J called. Part of the clones is not carried over; for the studies checked, unresolved V genes explain less than half of this, and the remainder is unexplained. For V, J and clone size, that table is used; D and trimming come from the DNA. This sample is represented by around 140,000 clones; roughly 10% of them were singletons. The ten largest clones represent less than 0.85% of the sample.

V and J lose 3 bases and 5 bases, and a span of 10 bases separates them. CDR1 and CDR2, per the germline V gene, are SQVTM and ANQGSEA. The CDR3 runs 12 residues from the cysteine to the phenylalanine. Just CDR3 DNA is preserved here, 36 bases in frame from base 1. The chain uses TRBV29-1 and TRBJ1-2, with no confident D gene call. The receptor comes from a woman aged 40 to 50 in good health. Input material: central memory CD4+ T cells from blood. The sequenced DNA: TGCAGCGTTGACAGTGTCCTTTATGGCTACACCTTC. The resulting protein is CSVDSVLYGYTF.